Shown below are 2 T cell receptor beta chains from a single sample sequenced in a study of blood T cell repertoires in COVID-19. This table comes from immunoSEQ multiplex PCR, and its TCRdb copy is limited to in-frame clones, with some not included. The data show 50,000 to 75,000 clones, more than 85% seen once. Source material: peripheral blood. These receptors were taken from a man older than 75 in a cohort sampled during active COVID-19.

The rearrangement joins TRBV4-1 to TRBJ2-4; weak D call: TRBD1 (6 bases). This CDR3 is built from 13 residues. V was cut by 0 bases and J by 9 bases, with 9 bases left in between. Per germline, CDR1 MGHRA and CDR2 YSYEKL. CDR3 amino acids: CASSQDGGGIQYF. CDR3 nucleotides: TGCGCCAGCAGCCAAGATGGGGGCGGCATTCAGTACTTC.

This clone was picked up one time. The chain combines TRBV2 with TRBJ2-1, with 10 bases fitting TRBD2. Trimming at V came to 8 bases and at J to 6 bases, leaving 1 base not matched to a gene. This CDR3 spans 12 amino acids. Germline V gives CDR1 SNHLY, CDR2 FYNNEI. CDR3 sequence reads: CASGTSANEQFF. The DNA for the CDR3 is TGTGCCAGCGGGACTAGCGCCAATGAGCAGTTCTTC.